The 8 T cell receptor beta chains listed next were all sequenced from one sample in a study of CD8+ T cells in alopecia areata. In each case, RNA was isolated and then reverse transcribed into cDNA as the sequencing template. Sequenced by immunoSEQ multiplex PCR; TCRdb stores in-frame clones only, minus some. The repertoire holds about 140,000 clones, with roughly 50% as singletons. Source material: CD4+ T cells sorted from blood. The receptors were sampled from a human donor in good health.

The sample holds a few counts of this clone. J is TRBJ1-4 and V is TRBV5-1; TRBD1 might be the D (5 bases). The CDR3 is 13 amino acids. Deletions cut 0 bases from V and 8 bases from J, with 8 bases between. Per the germline V gene, CDR1 is SGHRS and CDR2 is YFSETQ. The CDR3 region has the DNA TGCGCCAGCAGCTTGGGAGGGGCCGAAAAACTGTTTTTT. Translated, it gives CASSLGGAEKLFF.

This clone was counted only a few times. This rearrangement joins TRBV29-1 to TRBJ1-1; 8 positions match TRBD1. CDR3 length equals 13 residues. Trimming took 3 bases from V and 0 from J; bases not matched to a gene: 0. The germline CDR1 and CDR2 sequences are SQVTM and ANQGSEA. CDR3 in DNA: TGCAGCGTTGAGGGACAGGTGAACACTGAAGCTTTCTTT. Its translation: CSVEGQVNTEAFF.

The chain links TRBV7-2 to TRBJ1-4, with D uncertain. The germline gives CDR1 SGHTA, CDR2 FQGNSA. The ends were cut back, 2 bases at V and 0 bases at J, with 7 bases in the middle. The CDR3 runs 15 residues. This CDR3 is CASSLRPTTNEKLFF. The CDR3 DNA reads TGTGCCAGCAGCTTACGTCCGACAACTAATGAAAAACTGTTTTTT.

CDR3 amino acids: CASSEDRGRGQYF. In nucleotides, the CDR3 is TGCGCCAGCAGCGAGGACAGGGGGCGCGGGCAGTACTTC. The chain joins TRBV5-1 to TRBJ2-7; TRBD1 agrees at 11 bases. The V and J ends lost 4 bases and 9 bases, in that order; junction bases with no gene match: 6. The CDR3 contains 13 residues. Per the germline V gene, CDR1 is SGHRS and CDR2 is YFSETQ. Variable domain in full (rest from reference TRBV5-1 and TRBJ2-7): KAGVTQTPRYLIKTRGQQVTLSCSPISGHRSVSWYQQTPGQGLQFLFEYFSETQRNKGNFPGRFSGRQFSNSRSEMNVSTLELGDSALYLCASSEDRGRGQYFGPGTRLTVT.

This chain uses TRBV30 with TRBJ1-4, with unresolved D. V was pared by 5 bases and J by 2 bases, with 12 bases between. In germline, CDR1 is GTSNPN, CDR2 SVGIG (reference sequence). The CDR3 covers 14 residues. The DNA of the CDR3 is TGTGCCTGGGGTTTTTCGGGGACTAATGAAAAACTGTTTTTT. As protein: CAWGFSGTNEKLFF.

At least ten counts were recorded for this clone. The CDR3 region is CSASLGDIQYF. Written as DNA, the CDR3 is TGCAGTGCTAGTTTGGGGGACATTCAGTACTTC. The rearrangement uses TRBV20-1 and TRBJ2-4; D might be TRBD1 or TRBD2, each matching 5 bases. This CDR3 contains 11 residues. Per the germline V gene, CDR1 is DFQATT and CDR2 is SNEGSKA (reference sequence). Deletions cut 3 bases from V and 8 bases from J, with 8 bases between.

The sample holds a few counts of this clone. The gene calls are TRBV13 and TRBJ1-2, with D possibly TRBD1 on 6 matching bases. In germline, CDR1 is PRHDT, CDR2 FYEKMQ (reference sequence). V was pared by 4 bases and J by 4 bases, with 10 bases between. The CDR3 sequence is 13 residues long. The CDR3, as DNA: TGTGCCAGCAGCTCAACAGGGACCTATGGCTACACCTTC. The encoded protein is CASSSTGTYGYTF.

The chain has TRBV7-9 and TRBJ2-4; D not resolved. Germline assignment: CDR1 SEHNR and CDR2 FQNEAQ (reference sequence). CDR3 length equals 14 residues. Trimming left V 3 bases short and J 0 bases short, with 6 bases between. The CDR3 here is CASSLVGAKNIQYF. The CDR3 DNA is TGTGCCAGCAGCTTGGTAGGAGCCAAAAACATTCAGTACTTC.